This T cell receptor (beta chain) is from a study of blood T cell repertoires in COVID-19. Study at large: Material from acute and convalescent COVID-19 was sourced from the United States, Italy and Spain. Nucleic acid was either cDNA or gDNA, and it came from T cells, B-cell-depleted T cells, or PBMCs.

Germline V CDR1 and CDR2: ENHRY, SYGVKD. CDR3 length: 14 amino acids. With 6 bases clipped from V and 3 bases from J, the junction kept 6 bases outside the gene matches. Authors' methods: From reference gene primer amplification, estimates of nucleated cell counts were derived. Libraries were prepared by immunoSEQ multiplex PCR; TCRdb keeps only in-frame clonotypes and omits some of them. The DNA gave D and trimming, while V, J and clone size come from that table. Here the sample spans roughly 80,000 clones, 85% to 90% being singletons. The TCR comes from an elderly man in a cohort sampled during active COVID-19. The sample taken for sequencing was peripheral blood. The V and J genes are TRBV10-3 and TRBJ1-2; 8 bases line up with TRBD1. The CDR3 region is CAIRTQGGHYGYTF. In DNA form, the CDR3 reads TGTGCCATCAGAACACAGGGGGGCCACTATGGCTACACCTTC.